Presented here are 5 T cell receptor beta chains from one specimen sequenced in a study of cytomegalovirus exposure and HLA in healthy donors. Clones were read by immunoSEQ multiplex PCR, and TCRdb kept only the in-frame ones, dropping some. The table shows roughly 100,000 clones, with approximately 86% occurring only once. The sequencing input was PBMCs. The receptors stem from a woman between 18 and 30 years old in good health and CMV-seropositive.

In the case of this clone: One junction end disagrees with the germline gene, perhaps due to a read error. The V call is TRBV5-4, the J call TRBJ2-3; 8 nucleotides align to TRBD1. The CDR3 loop spans 11 amino acids. Germline V CDR1 and CDR2: SGHNT, YYREEE (reference sequence). CDR3 amino acids: CASSMDRDVHF. The CDR3 region has the DNA TGTGCCAGCAGTATGGACAGGGATGTGCATTTT.

The chain employs TRBV11-3 and TRBJ2-3, with 12 bases aligning to TRBD1. In germline, CDR1 is SGHNT, CDR2 YENEEA. Trimming took 4 bases from V and 2 from J; bases not matched to a gene: 4. There are 16 residues in the CDR3. The CDR3 here is CASSSGQGATTDTQYF. The CDR3 DNA reads TGTGCCAGCAGCTCGGGACAGGGGGCTACCACAGATACGCAGTATTTT.

The V gene is TRBV6-5, the J gene TRBJ1-1, with D possibly matching TRBD1 (6 bases). V dropped 2 bases and J dropped 3 bases, with 10 bases sitting between them. The CDR3 loop spans 14 amino acids. CDR1 and CDR2 from the germline V gene are MNHEY and SVGAGI. CDR3 protein: CASSYNGGHTEAFF. CDR3 sequence (DNA): TGTGCCAGCAGTTACAATGGGGGCCACACTGAAGCTTTCTTT.

This chain links TRBV18 with TRBJ2-3; 7 bases agree with TRBD1. The CDR3 covers 13 residues. Germline values: CDR1 KGHSH, CDR2 LQKENI. With V trimmed by 3 bases and J by 3 bases, 0 bases remained unmatched. CDR3 in DNA: TGTGCCAGCTCACCGGACAGGACAGATACGCAGTATTTT. Encoded protein: CASSPDRTDTQYF.

This chain joins TRBV5-1 and TRBJ2-7, with 8 bases fitting TRBD1. The CDR3 sequence is 16 residues long. J gave up 4 bases and V 0 bases, and 9 bases lay outside the gene matches. Germline V gene data show CDR1 as SGHRS and CDR2 as YFSETQ. DNA for the CDR3: TGCGCCAGCAGCTTGGATACCGCAGGGGGCATATACGAGCAGTACTTC. This translates into CASSLDTAGGIYEQYF.